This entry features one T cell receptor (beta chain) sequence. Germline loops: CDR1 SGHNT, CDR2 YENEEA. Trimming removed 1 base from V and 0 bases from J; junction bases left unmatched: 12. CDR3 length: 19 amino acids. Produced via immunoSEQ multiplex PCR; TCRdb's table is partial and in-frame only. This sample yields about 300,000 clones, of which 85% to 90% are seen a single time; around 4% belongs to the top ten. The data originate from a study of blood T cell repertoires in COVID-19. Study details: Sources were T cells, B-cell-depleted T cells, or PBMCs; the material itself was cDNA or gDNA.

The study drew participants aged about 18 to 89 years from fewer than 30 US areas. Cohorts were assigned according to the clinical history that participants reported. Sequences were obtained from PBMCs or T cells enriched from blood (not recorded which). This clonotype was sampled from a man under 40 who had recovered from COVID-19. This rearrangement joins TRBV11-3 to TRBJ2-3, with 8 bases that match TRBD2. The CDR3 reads CASSLAQVGASGSTDTQYF. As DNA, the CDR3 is TGTGCCAGCAGCTTAGCCCAAGTAGGGGCTAGCGGGAGCACAGATACGCAGTATTTT.